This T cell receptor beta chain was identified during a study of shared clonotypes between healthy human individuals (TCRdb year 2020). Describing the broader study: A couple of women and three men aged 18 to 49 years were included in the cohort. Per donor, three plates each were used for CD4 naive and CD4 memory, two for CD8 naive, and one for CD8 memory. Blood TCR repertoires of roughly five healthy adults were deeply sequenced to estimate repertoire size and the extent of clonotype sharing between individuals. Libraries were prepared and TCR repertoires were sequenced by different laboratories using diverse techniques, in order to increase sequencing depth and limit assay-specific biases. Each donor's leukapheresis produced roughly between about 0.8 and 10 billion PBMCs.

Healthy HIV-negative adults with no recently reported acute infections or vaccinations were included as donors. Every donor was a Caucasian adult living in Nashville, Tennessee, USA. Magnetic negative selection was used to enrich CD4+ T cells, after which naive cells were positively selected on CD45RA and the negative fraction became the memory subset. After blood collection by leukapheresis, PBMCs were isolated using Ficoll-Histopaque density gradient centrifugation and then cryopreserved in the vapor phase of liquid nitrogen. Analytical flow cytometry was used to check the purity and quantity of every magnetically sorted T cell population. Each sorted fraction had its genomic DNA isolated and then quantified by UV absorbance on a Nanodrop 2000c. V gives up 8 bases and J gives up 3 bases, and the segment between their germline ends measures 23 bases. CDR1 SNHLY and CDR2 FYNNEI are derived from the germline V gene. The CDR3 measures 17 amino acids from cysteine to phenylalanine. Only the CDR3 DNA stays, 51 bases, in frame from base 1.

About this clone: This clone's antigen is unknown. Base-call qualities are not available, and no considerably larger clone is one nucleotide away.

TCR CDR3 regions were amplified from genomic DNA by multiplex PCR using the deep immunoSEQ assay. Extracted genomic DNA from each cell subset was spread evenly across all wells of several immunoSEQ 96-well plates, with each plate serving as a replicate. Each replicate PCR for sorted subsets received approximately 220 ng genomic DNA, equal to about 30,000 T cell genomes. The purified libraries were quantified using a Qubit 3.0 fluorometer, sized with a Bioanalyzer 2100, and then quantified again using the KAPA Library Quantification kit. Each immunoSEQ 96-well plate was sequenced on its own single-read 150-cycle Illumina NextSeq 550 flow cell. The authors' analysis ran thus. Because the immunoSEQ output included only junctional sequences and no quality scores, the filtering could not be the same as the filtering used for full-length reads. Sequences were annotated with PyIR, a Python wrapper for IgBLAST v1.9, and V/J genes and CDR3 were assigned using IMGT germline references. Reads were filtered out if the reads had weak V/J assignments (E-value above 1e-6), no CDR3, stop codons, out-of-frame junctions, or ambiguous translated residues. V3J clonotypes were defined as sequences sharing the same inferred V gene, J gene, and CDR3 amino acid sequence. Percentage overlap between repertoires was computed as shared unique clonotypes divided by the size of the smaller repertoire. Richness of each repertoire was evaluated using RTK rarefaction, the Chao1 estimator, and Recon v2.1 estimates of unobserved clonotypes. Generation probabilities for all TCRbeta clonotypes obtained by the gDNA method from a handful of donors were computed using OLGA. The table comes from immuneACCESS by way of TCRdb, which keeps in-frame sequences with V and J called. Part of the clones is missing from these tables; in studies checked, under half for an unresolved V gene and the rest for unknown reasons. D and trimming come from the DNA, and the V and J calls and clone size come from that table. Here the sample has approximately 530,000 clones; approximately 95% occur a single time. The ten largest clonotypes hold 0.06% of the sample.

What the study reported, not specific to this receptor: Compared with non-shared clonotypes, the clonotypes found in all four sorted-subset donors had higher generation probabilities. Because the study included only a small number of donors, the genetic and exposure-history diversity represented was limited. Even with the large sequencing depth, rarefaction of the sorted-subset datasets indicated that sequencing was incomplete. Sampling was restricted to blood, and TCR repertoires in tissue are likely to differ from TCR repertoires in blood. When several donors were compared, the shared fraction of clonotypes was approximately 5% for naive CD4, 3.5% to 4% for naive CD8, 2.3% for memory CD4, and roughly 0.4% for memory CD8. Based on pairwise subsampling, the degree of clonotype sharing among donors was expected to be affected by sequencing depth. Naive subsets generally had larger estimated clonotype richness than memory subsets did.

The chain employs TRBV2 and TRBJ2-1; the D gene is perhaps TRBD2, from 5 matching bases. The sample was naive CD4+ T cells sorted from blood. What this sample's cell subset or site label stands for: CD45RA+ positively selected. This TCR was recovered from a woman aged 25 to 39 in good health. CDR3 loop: CASDYTSPGSFYNEQFF. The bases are TGTGCCAGCGACTATACCTCTCCGGGATCTTTCTACAATGAGCAGTTCTTC.